Following are 10 T cell receptor beta chains from one sample sequenced in a study of shared clonotypes between healthy human individuals. Using immunoSEQ multiplex PCR, the repertoire was profiled, and TCRdb retains in-frame clones only, with some absent. The sample holds some 1.4 million clones, roughly 96% seen once. The sequencing input was naive CD4+ T cells sorted from blood. The sample's subset: CD45RA+ positively selected. These receptors were obtained from a man aged 25-45 years in good health.

The chain uses TRBV30 and TRBJ1-3; unclear D gene. Trimming stripped 4 bases from V and 3 bases from J, with 4 bases between. CDR1 is GTSNPN, CDR2 SVGIG, per germline (reference sequence). The CDR3 runs 11 residues. This CDR3 is CAWMIGNTIYF. CDR3 nucleotide sequence: TGTGCCTGGATGATTGGAAACACCATATATTTT.

V gene TRBV2 combines with J gene TRBJ2-1; D is perhaps TRBD2 (5 bases). The CDR3 sequence is 14 residues long. Trimming stripped 4 bases from V and 9 bases from J, with 16 bases between. Germline CDR1 SNHLY, CDR2 FYNNEI. CDR3 region: CASSAFNPGIEQFF. DNA of the CDR3: TGTGCCAGCAGTGCCTTTAACCCGGGAATTGAGCAGTTCTTC.

V is TRBV5-1 and J is TRBJ2-3, with 8 bases lining up with TRBD1. Trimming removed 4 bases from V and 1 base from J; junction bases left unmatched: 8. The CDR3 sequence is 16 residues long. Germline CDR1 is SGHRS and CDR2 is YFSETQ. The DNA of the CDR3 is TGCGCCAGCAGCCTTCACAGGGGGTTGGGCACAGATACGCAGTATTTT. Translation: CASSLHRGLGTDTQYF.

This chain links TRBV7-2 with TRBJ2-3, with 8 bases lining up with TRBD2. Germline V gene sequence: CDR1 SGHTA, CDR2 FQGNSA. V gave up 5 bases and J gave up 0 bases; unmatched junction bases: 7. The CDR3 covers 16 residues. This CDR3 is CASSAGLASSTDTQYF. The CDR3 DNA reads as TGTGCCAGCAGCGCAGGACTAGCTTCAAGCACAGATACGCAGTATTTT.

CDR3 in DNA: TGTGCCAGCAGCGGACAGGGGGTTAGCTCCTACGAGCAGTACTTC. It yields the protein CASSGQGVSSYEQYF. The rearrangement uses TRBV9 and TRBJ2-7; TRBD1 agrees at 9 bases. Per the germline V gene, CDR1 is SGDLS and CDR2 is YYNGEE. The CDR3 is 15 residues long. V lost 3 bases, J lost 0 bases, and 4 bases stayed unmatched.

The rearrangement links TRBV25-1 to TRBJ2-7; D unclear. The germline V gene has CDR1 MGHDK and CDR2 SYGVNS. CDR3 length: 12 residues. Trimming removed 3 bases from V and 0 bases from J, with 3 bases in between. The CDR3 bases are TGTGCCAGCAGTGAGGCCTCCTACGAGCAGTACTTC. Translation: CASSEASYEQYF.

The genes are TRBV7-7 and TRBJ2-1; D is unclear. This CDR3 comprises 13 residues. Germline lookup yields CDR1 SSHAT and CDR2 FNYEAQ (reference sequence). Trimming removed 5 bases from V and 9 bases from J, with 14 bases in between. The CDR3 coding sequence is TGTGCCAGCAGCCAAGCTGAGCTCGCTGAGCAGTTCTTC. Translation: CASSQAELAEQFF.

This clone was seen a few times. CDR3 DNA: TGCAGCGTTGATTCTCGCTTGCTTCGGTATGGCTACACCTTC. Protein sequence: CSVDSRLLRYGYTF. The chain recombines TRBV29-1 with TRBJ1-2; no clear D. This CDR3 has 14 residues. Trimming removed 3 bases at V and 5 bases at J, with 16 bases between. Germline V gene lookup returns CDR1 SQVTM and CDR2 ANQGSEA. The full variable domain, in which reference TRBV29-1 and TRBJ1-2 provide the parts outside the CDR3, is SAVISQKPSRDICQRGTSLTIQCQVDSQVTMMFWYRQQPGQSLTLIATANQGSEATYESGFVIDKFPISRPNLTFSTLTVSNMSPEDSSIYLCSVDSRLLRYGYTFGSGTRLTVV.

V is TRBV5-1 and J is TRBJ1-4; D is perhaps TRBD1 (5 bases). Germline V gene lookup returns CDR1 SGHRS and CDR2 YFSETQ. The CDR3 has 13 residues. V was pared by 4 bases and J by 5 bases, with 9 bases between. This CDR3 is CASSQDTNEKLFF. For the CDR3, the DNA is TGCGCCAGCAGCCAGGACACGAATGAAAAACTGTTTTTT.

V and J are TRBV11-2 and TRBJ2-7, with D possibly being TRBD2 (7 bases). Germline CDR1 reads SGHAT; CDR2 reads FQNNGV. The CDR3 is 17 amino acids. V lost 5 bases and J lost 0, with 20 bases in between. The CDR3 loop is CASSHSRGGTSSYEQYF. The CDR3 bases are TGTGCCAGCAGCCATTCGAGGGGGGGAACGAGCTCCTACGAGCAGTACTTC.